The clone carrying this T cell receptor (beta chain) has just one count. As yet, its antigen is unknown. The sample is drawn from a study of cytomegalovirus exposure and HLA in healthy donors. Profiling relied on immunoSEQ multiplex PCR, and the TCRdb table lists in-frame clones only, not all of them. Counted here are roughly 150,000 clones, 85% to 90% occurring once; the ten biggest clones make up around 3.4%. Whole-study findings and limits: Cytomegalovirus association was assigned to some 160 TCR beta chains. Rare sequences made up most TCRs, while some public TCRs were found in many donors. The classifier, whose performance was assessed in both the original and validation cohorts, reportedly diagnosed cytomegalovirus status with high specificity and sensitivity.

The sequencing sample was made of PBMCs. The clonotype was recovered from a woman aged 18-30 years in good health and CMV-seropositive.

The CDR3 is CASSVGAPNIQYF. The CDR3 DNA is TGTGCCAGCAGTGTCGGTGCTCCGAACATTCAGTACTTC. The chain is built from TRBV28 and TRBJ2-4; D remains ambiguous. This CDR3 is built from 13 residues. Trimming left V 5 bases short and J 7 bases short, with 12 bases between. Germline lookup yields CDR1 MDHEN and CDR2 SYDVKM.